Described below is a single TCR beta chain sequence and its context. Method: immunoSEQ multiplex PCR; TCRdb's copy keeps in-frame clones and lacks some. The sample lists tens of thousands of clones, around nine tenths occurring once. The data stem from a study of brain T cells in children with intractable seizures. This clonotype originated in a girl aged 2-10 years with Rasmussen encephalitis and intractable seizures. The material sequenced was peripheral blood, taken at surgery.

CDR3 sequence reads: CASSFVLRGGYTDTQYF. The CDR3 region has the DNA TGTGCCAGCAGCTTTGTTTTACGGGGGGGCTACACAGATACGCAGTATTTT. The chain couples TRBV5-6 to TRBJ2-3, with 8 bases aligning to TRBD2. Trimming took 2 bases from V and 2 from J; bases not matched to a gene: 10. Germline V CDR1 and CDR2: SGHDT, YYEEEE. The CDR3 is 17 residues long. The full variable domain, in which reference TRBV5-6 and TRBJ2-3 provide the parts outside the CDR3, is DAGVTQSPTHLIKTRGQQVTLRCSPKSGHDTVSWYQQALGQGPQFIFQYYEEEERQRGNFPDRFSGHQFPNYSSELNVNALLLGDSALYLCASSFVLRGGYTDTQYFGPGTRLTVL.